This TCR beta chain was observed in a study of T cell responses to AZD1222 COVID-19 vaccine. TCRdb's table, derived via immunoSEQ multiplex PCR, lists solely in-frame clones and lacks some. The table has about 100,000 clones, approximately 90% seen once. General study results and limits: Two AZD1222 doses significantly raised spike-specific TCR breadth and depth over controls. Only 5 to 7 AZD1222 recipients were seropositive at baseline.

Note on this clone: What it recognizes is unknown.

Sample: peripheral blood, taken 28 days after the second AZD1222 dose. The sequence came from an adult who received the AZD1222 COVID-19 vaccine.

The CDR3 coding sequence is TGTGCCAGCAGTCCCAACGCCGGGACGAGCAATCAGCCCCAGCATTTT. Protein product: CASSPNAGTSNQPQHF. This rearrangement joins TRBV27 to TRBJ1-5, with D tentatively TRBD1 (5 bases). The V gene's germline CDR1 is MNHEY and CDR2 SMNVEV (reference sequence). Trimming took off 5 bases at V and 1 base at J, with 15 bases between the two ends. The CDR3 is 16 amino acids.